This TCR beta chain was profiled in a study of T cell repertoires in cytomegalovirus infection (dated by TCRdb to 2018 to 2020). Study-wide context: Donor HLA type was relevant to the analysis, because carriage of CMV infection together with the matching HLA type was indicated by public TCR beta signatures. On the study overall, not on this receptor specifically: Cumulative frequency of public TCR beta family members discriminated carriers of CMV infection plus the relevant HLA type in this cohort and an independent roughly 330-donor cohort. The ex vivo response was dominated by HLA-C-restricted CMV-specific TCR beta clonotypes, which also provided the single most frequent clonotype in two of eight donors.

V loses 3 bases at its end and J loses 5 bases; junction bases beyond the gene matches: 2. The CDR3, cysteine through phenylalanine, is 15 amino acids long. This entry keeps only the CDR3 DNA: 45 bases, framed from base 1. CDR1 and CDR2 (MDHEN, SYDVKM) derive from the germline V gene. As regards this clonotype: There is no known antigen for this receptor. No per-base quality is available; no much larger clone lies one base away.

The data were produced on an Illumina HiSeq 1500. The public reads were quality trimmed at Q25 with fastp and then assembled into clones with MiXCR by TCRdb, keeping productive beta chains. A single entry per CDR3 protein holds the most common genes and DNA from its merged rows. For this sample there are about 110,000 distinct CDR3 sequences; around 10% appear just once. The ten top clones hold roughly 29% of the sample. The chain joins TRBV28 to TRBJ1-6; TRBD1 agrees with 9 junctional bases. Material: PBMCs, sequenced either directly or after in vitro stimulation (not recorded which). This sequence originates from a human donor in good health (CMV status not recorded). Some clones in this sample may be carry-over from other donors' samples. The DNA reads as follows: TGTGCCAGCAGTTTGGGACAGGGCCATAATTCACCCCTCCACTTT. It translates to CASSLGQGHNSPLHF.